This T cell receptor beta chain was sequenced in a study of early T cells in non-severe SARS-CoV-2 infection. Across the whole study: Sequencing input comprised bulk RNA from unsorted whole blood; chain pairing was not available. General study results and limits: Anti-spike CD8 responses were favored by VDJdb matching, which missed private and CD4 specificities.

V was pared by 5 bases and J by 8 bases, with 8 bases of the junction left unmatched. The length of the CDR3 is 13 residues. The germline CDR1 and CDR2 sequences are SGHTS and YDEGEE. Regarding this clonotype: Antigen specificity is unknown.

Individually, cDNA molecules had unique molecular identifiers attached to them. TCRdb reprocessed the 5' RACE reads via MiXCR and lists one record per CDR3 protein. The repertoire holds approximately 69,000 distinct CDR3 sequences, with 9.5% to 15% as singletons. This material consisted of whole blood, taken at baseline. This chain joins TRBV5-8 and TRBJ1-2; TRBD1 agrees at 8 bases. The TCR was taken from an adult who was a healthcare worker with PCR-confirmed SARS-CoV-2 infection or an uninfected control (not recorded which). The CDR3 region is CASSRTGPFGYTF. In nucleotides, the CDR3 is TGTGCCAGCAGTCGGACAGGGCCGTTCGGCTACACCTTC. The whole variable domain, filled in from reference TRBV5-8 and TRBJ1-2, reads EAGVTQSPTHLIKTRGQQATLRCSPISGHTSVYWYQQALGLGLQFLLWYDEGEERNRGNFPPRFSGRQFPNYSSELNVNALELEDSALYLCASSRTGPFGYTFGSGTRLTVV.